This T cell receptor beta chain was sequenced during a study of blood T cell repertoires in COVID-19. With 5 bases clipped from V and 6 bases from J, the junction kept 8 bases outside the gene matches. The CDR3 is 14 amino acids. The germline V gene encodes CDR1 LNHDA and CDR2 SQIVND (reference sequence). TCRdb's table, derived via immunoSEQ multiplex PCR, lists solely in-frame clones and lacks some. The repertoire holds 200,000 to 250,000 clones, about nine tenths seen once, with 3% to 4.5% in the top ten. Sequences were obtained from PBMCs or T cells enriched from blood (not recorded which). The clonotype comes from a woman aged 40 to 49 with acute COVID-19. The rearrangement uses TRBV19 and TRBJ1-2, with 8 bases identical to TRBD1. CDR3 nucleotide sequence: TGTGCCAGTAGTGCACCGGGACAGGCCAATGGCTACACCTTC. It translates to CASSAPGQANGYTF.